The T cell receptor (beta chain) under discussion was sequenced for a study of T-cell memory formation after mild COVID-19. The CDR3 loop spans 14 amino acids. Trimming pared 5 bases from V and 2 bases from J, leaving 11 bases between. The germline V gene encodes CDR1 SGHTA and CDR2 FQGTGA. Via MiXCR, TCRdb re-called the 5' RACE reads, giving one row per CDR3 protein. Of fewer than 200,000 distinct CDR3 sequences detected, less than 20% appear once; the ten largest clones hold about 4%. The sample consisted of PBMCs or a T cell subset sorted from them (not recorded which). This receptor was obtained from a man younger than 35 who had mild COVID-19 (a few samples of this study predate the infection). Cell type and time point are not known. The chain is built from TRBV7-3 and TRBJ2-3; D ambiguous. CDR3 loop: CASSQTSDTDTQYF. CDR3 DNA: TGTGCCAGCAGCCAAACCTCTGACACAGATACGCAGTATTTT.